The rows below give T cell receptor beta chains drawn from one sample of a study of T cells in Graves' hyperthyroidism and ophthalmopathy. TCRdb itself ran the multiplex PCR reads through MiXCR, one entry per CDR3 protein. The table shows fewer than 650,000 distinct CDR3 sequences, with 14% occurring only once. The sequenced sample was blood. These receptors were taken from a middle-aged woman with Graves' hyperthyroidism. Both conserved end residues are part of each CDR3.

v_call,j_call,cdr3_aa
TRBV6-5,TRBJ2-3,CASSYFGLAGGPNTQYF
TRBV27,TRBJ2-1,CASSLQGLNEQFF
TRBV12-3/TRBV12-4,TRBJ1-2,CASSHSANYGYTF
TRBV5-6,TRBJ2-1,CASSLQEEQFF
TRBV3-1,TRBJ1-2,CASSQVRGGYGYTF
TRBV7-9,TRBJ2-5,CASSLGSGRETQYF
TRBV2,TRBJ2-7,CASSKYEQYF
TRBV12-3/TRBV12-4,TRBJ1-2,CASAPEGALHLYGYTF
TRBV24-1,TRBJ1-3,CATSDLVEYSGNTIYF
TRBV27,TRBJ2-5,CASSLGYGQETQYF
TRBV6-5,TRBJ1-5,CASSYGGASVSKLNQPQHF
TRBV11-2,TRBJ2-5,CASSLGRGKETQYF
TRBV28,TRBJ2-5,CASSSEGTQYF
TRBV20-1,TRBJ2-7,CSARPPLAGSYEQYF
TRBV2,TRBJ1-6,CASSEARETGVSPLHF